This TCR beta chain is drawn from a study of shared clonotypes between healthy human individuals. Study results and caveats: Generally, naive subsets came out with larger estimated richness than memory subsets. Against clonotypes common to all four donors, non-shared ones had lower generation probabilities.

Trimming at V came to 5 bases and at J to 4 bases, leaving 12 bases not matched to a gene. The CDR3 length is 17 residues. CDR1 and CDR2 from the germline V gene are MDHEN and SYDVKM. Turning to this clone: Its antigen remains unknown.

Profiling relied on immunoSEQ multiplex PCR, and the TCRdb table lists in-frame clones only, not all of them. The table lists more than 850,000 clones, around 82% of them singletons, with about 0.52% in the top ten. The chain uses TRBV28 and TRBJ2-3, with 10 bases fitting TRBD1. The sample was memory CD4+ T cells from PBMCs. The subset denotes: CD45RA-negative fraction. The source is a man aged 18-30 years in good health. Some clones in this sample may be carry-over from other donors' samples. CDR3 loop: CASSPKPGQGRSDTQYF. In DNA, the CDR3 is TGTGCCAGCAGTCCAAAACCGGGACAGGGGAGGTCAGATACGCAGTATTTT.